This T cell receptor beta chain is drawn from a study of blood T cell repertoires in COVID-19. For the study at large: Nucleic acid was either cDNA or gDNA, and it came from T cells, B-cell-depleted T cells, or PBMCs.

The CDR3 loop spans 14 amino acids. The V and J ends lost 9 bases and 2 bases respectively, with 15 bases between them. The V gene's germline CDR1 is LNHDA and CDR2 SQIVND (reference sequence). In the original workflow: Estimated nucleated cell counts came from reference gene primer amplification. Using immunoSEQ multiplex PCR, the repertoire was profiled, and TCRdb retains in-frame clones only, with some absent. From that table come the V and J calls and clone size; the DNA was used to work out D and trimming. The sample has roughly 59,000 clones, roughly four fifths seen once. The V gene is TRBV19, the J gene TRBJ2-3; the D gene is possibly TRBD2 (5 bases). Sequencing used peripheral blood. The clonotype was recovered from a human donor in a cohort sampled during active COVID-19. CDR3 sequence (DNA): TGTGCCAGCCGTCCCCAGCGGAACACAGATACGCAGTATTTT. Protein sequence: CASRPQRNTDTQYF.